This T cell receptor (beta chain) was observed in a study of shared clonotypes between healthy human individuals. Study-wide context: Per donor, three plates held CD4 naive cells, three held CD4 memory, two held CD8 naive and one held CD8 memory.

This CDR3 contains 16 residues. The V and J ends lost 3 bases and 3 bases respectively, with 15 bases between them. Germline values: CDR1 MNHNS, CDR2 SASEGT. Study-wide points: Roughly 5% of naive CD4 clonotypes were shared across a few donors. Naive subsets generally exceeded memory subsets in estimated richness.

As handled by the study authors: Junction-only immunoSEQ data arrived without quality scores, meaning filtering differed. Data came from immunoSEQ multiplex PCR; TCRdb stores just in-frame clones and leaves some out. V and J calls and clone size are given by that table; D and trimming were obtained from the DNA. The repertoire holds millions of clones, with approximately 93% as singletons. Remarks on this clone: Its cognate antigen is unknown.

This clonotype was obtained from a man in his late teens or twenties in good health. Some clones in this sample may be carry-over from other donors' samples. The specimen was naive CD4+ T cells from PBMCs. Noted subset: CD45RA+ positively selected. The chain couples TRBV6-1 to TRBJ1-5; TRBD1 is a possible D gene (5 bases). The CDR3 coding sequence is TGTGCCAGCAGTGAGTTTCGTGGGGCCGACAATCAGCCCCAGCATTTT. Translated, it gives CASSEFRGADNQPQHF.